The 32 T cell receptor beta chains listed next were all sequenced from one sample in a study of T cell responses to AZD1222 COVID-19 vaccine. The assay was immunoSEQ multiplex PCR, and TCRdb's table has in-frame clones only and misses some. This repertoire shows 170,000 or so clones, roughly 87% found once; its top ten account for approximately 2.5%. The source was peripheral blood, collected on day 0 of AZD1222 vaccination. These receptors were taken from an adult in good health.

The V and J genes are TRBV5-6 and TRBJ2-5, with 10 bases that match TRBD2. The length of the CDR3 is 15 residues. Germline CDR1 is SGHDT and CDR2 is YYEEEE. The ends lost 3 bases at V and 2 bases at J; junction bases unmatched: 4. CDR3: CASSSIAGGQETQYF. Here the CDR3 DNA reads TGTGCCAGCAGCTCGATAGCGGGAGGTCAAGAGACCCAGTACTTC.

This chain links TRBV9 with TRBJ1-6, with D possibly TRBD1 on 5 matching bases. Germline values: CDR1 SGDLS, CDR2 YYNGEE. Trimming shortened V by 5 bases and J by 0 bases, and 9 bases separated the two germline ends. This CDR3 region has 15 residues. The chain's CDR3 is CASRKGSSYNSPLHF. CDR3 sequence (DNA): TGTGCCAGCAGGAAGGGGAGCTCCTATAATTCACCCCTCCACTTT.

J is TRBJ2-3 and V is TRBV30; TRBD2 agrees at 7 bases. Germline CDR1 GTSNPN, CDR2 SVGIG (reference sequence). This CDR3 is built from 16 residues. This CDR3 is CVWGGKDLISTDTQYF. CDR3 DNA: TGTGTTTGGGGGGGAAAGGATTTAATAAGCACAGATACGCAGTATTTT.

This chain connects TRBV6-5 to TRBJ2-7; 12 nucleotides match TRBD1. J was trimmed by 6 bases and V by 6 bases; bases with no gene match: 3. The CDR3 is 13 residues long. Germline V gene lookup returns CDR1 MNHEY and CDR2 SVGAGI. In DNA form, the CDR3 reads TGTGCCAGCAGGCGGGACAGGGGGCCCGAGCAGTACTTC. It is translated as CASRRDRGPEQYF.

The chain uses TRBV3-1 (or the pseudogene TRBV3-2) and TRBJ2-3; 8 bases agree with TRBD2. J lost 5 bases, V lost 1 base, and 14 bases had no gene match. The CDR3 sequence is 18 residues long. CDR1 and CDR2 (germline): LGHDT, YNNKEL (reference sequence). The CDR3 here is CASSQAHLTSGGRDTQYF. The CDR3 coding sequence is TGTGCCAGCAGCCAAGCCCACCTCACTAGCGGAGGAAGAGATACGCAGTATTTT.

V usage is TRBV5-8 and J usage is TRBJ2-2, with 8 bases aligning to TRBD1. CDR1 is SGHTS and CDR2 is YDEGEE in the germline V gene. CDR3 length: 16 amino acids. The V gene end was trimmed by 0 bases and the J gene end by 7 bases; junction bases not matched to a gene: 8. The CDR3 region is CASSLGHGTGGGELFF. In DNA form, the CDR3 reads TGTGCCAGCAGCTTGGGACACGGGACAGGCGGCGGGGAGCTGTTTTTT.

V gene TRBV18 combines with J gene TRBJ2-1, with 7 positions matching TRBD1. CDR1 KGHSH and CDR2 LQKENI come from the germline V gene. With 3 bases clipped from V and 9 bases from J, the junction kept 5 bases outside the gene matches. This CDR3 contains 13 residues. The CDR3 spells CASSPARGSEQFF. CDR3 bases: TGTGCCAGCTCACCCGCCAGGGGGAGTGAGCAGTTCTTC.

V is TRBV3-1 (or the pseudogene TRBV3-2) and J is TRBJ2-7, with D uncertain. Trimming stripped 0 bases from V and 0 bases from J, with 6 bases between. Germline CDR1 reads LGHDT; CDR2 reads YNNKEL (reference sequence). This CDR3 is built from 14 residues. CDR3 DNA sequence: TGTGCCAGCAGCCAAGATCTTGGCTCCTACGAGCAGTACTTC. This codes for CASSQDLGSYEQYF.

The chain couples TRBV7-9 to TRBJ1-1, with unresolved D. The CDR3 has 13 residues. The germline V gene encodes CDR1 SEHNR and CDR2 FQNEAQ (reference sequence). The V end lost 4 bases, the J end lost 1 base, and 7 bases lay between the germline ends. The CDR3 nucleotides are TGTGCCAGCAGCTGGACCGCGAACACTGAAGCTTTCTTT. Protein: CASSWTANTEAFF.

CDR3 bases: TGCGCCAGCCGCGGCGGGACCTACGAGCAGTACTTC. It is translated as CASRGGTYEQYF. V is TRBV5-1 and J is TRBJ2-7; weak D call: TRBD2 (6 bases). Per the germline V gene, CDR1 is SGHRS and CDR2 is YFSETQ. CDR3 size: 12 residues. Trimming pared 7 bases from V and 2 bases from J, leaving 10 bases between.

The chain joins TRBV6-5 to TRBJ2-5; D is perhaps TRBD1 or TRBD2 (5 bases each). Germline loops: CDR1 MNHEY, CDR2 SVGAGI. Trimming removed 8 bases at V and 1 base at J, with 17 bases between. The CDR3 spans 15 residues. The CDR3 DNA reads as TGTGCCAGCCGTTTCGTGGGACGGCTCCAAGAGACCCAGTACTTC. Its translation is CASRFVGRLQETQYF.

The chain is built from TRBV5-4 and TRBJ2-7; 7 positions agree with TRBD1. Germline lookup yields CDR1 SGHNT and CDR2 YYREEE (reference sequence). The trim removed 4 bases at V and 1 base at J, leaving 11 bases unmatched. The length of the CDR3 is 16 residues. CDR3 in DNA: TGTGCCAGCAGCCCAGGGGGACAGAAGGGGTCCTACGAGCAGTACTTC. Protein product: CASSPGGQKGSYEQYF.

CDR3 nucleotides: TGTGCCAGCAGCAGCGGACAGGTGAACTATGGCTACACCTTC. Protein product: CASSSGQVNYGYTF. V is TRBV7-9 and J is TRBJ1-2, with 7 positions matching TRBD1. This CDR3 comprises 14 residues. The trim removed 5 bases at V and 2 bases at J, leaving 5 bases unmatched. CDR1 SEHNR and CDR2 FQNEAQ come from the germline V gene (reference sequence).

This chain connects TRBV27 to TRBJ2-1; D unresolved. Germline V lookup: CDR1 MNHEY, CDR2 SMNVEV (reference sequence). This CDR3 has 14 residues. Trimming shortened V by 7 bases and J by 4 bases, and 14 bases separated the two germline ends. CDR3: CASTGIQGYNEQFF. DNA of the CDR3: TGTGCCAGCACTGGGATTCAAGGGTACAATGAGCAGTTCTTC.

The chain recombines TRBV10-3 with TRBJ2-7; tentatively, D is TRBD1 (5 bases). The V gene lost 4 bases and the J gene lost 0 bases, with 10 bases spanning the gap. In germline, CDR1 is ENHRY, CDR2 SYGVKD. The CDR3 runs to 14 residues. The CDR3 reads CAISALTASYEQYF. The CDR3 coding sequence is TGTGCCATCAGTGCGCTGACAGCCTCCTACGAGCAGTACTTC.

CDR3 region: CASSHNGGGRSNYGYTF. The CDR3 DNA is TGTGCCAGCAGCCACAATGGCGGGGGGCGATCAAACTATGGCTACACCTTC. The rearrangement uses TRBV4-2 and TRBJ1-2; TRBD1 is a possible D gene (6 bases). CDR3 length: 17 residues. Trimming cost V 3 bases and J 2 bases, with 19 bases left between them. Germline-derived CDR1 and CDR2 are LGHNA and YNFKEQ.

CDR3 in DNA: TGTGCCAGCAGCTTTACTAGCGGTAGCAATGAGCAGTTCTTC. This codes for CASSFTSGSNEQFF. The rearrangement joins TRBV11-2 to TRBJ2-1; 8 nucleotides agree with TRBD2. The CDR3 loop spans 14 amino acids. Losses at the gene ends were 3 bases for V and 6 bases for J; bases not matched to a gene: 4. Germline CDR1 is SGHAT and CDR2 is FQNNGV.

This clone was counted at least ten times. The gene calls are TRBV27 and TRBJ1-6; D unresolved. The CDR3 runs 13 residues. V shed 2 bases and J shed 7 bases, with 6 bases lying between them. Germline CDR1 MNHEY, CDR2 SMNVEV (reference sequence). The CDR3 sequence: CASSLGYNSPLHF. For the CDR3, the DNA is TGTGCCAGCAGTTTAGGGTACAATTCACCCCTCCACTTT.

This sequence joins TRBV20-1 and TRBJ2-7; D is uncertain. Germline V lookup: CDR1 DFQATT, CDR2 SNEGSKA (reference sequence). The V and J ends lost 7 bases and 2 bases respectively, with 9 bases between them. This CDR3 contains 11 residues. CDR3 sequence (DNA): TGCAGTGTTGGACGGGCCTACGAGCAGTACTTC. Its protein is CSVGRAYEQYF.

The chain couples TRBV2 to TRBJ2-7; TRBD1 is a possible D gene (6 bases). This CDR3 spans 13 amino acids. Per germline, CDR1 SNHLY and CDR2 FYNNEI. The ends were cut back, 4 bases at V and 7 bases at J, with 14 bases in the middle. CDR3 nucleotides: TGTGCCAGCAGTGTGGCAGGGGCAGGGGAGCAGTACTTC. Translation gives CASSVAGAGEQYF.

The chain combines TRBV4-1 with TRBJ2-3, with TRBD2 identical over 13 bases. CDR1 and CDR2 from the germline V gene are MGHRA and YSYEKL. The V gene end was trimmed by 4 bases and the J gene end by 0 bases; junction bases not matched to a gene: 13. The CDR3 length is 20 residues. The CDR3 region has the DNA TGCGCCAGCAGCCTTCCGGGACTAGCGGGATCCCCCACTAGCACAGATACGCAGTATTTT. It specifies CASSLPGLAGSPTSTDTQYF.

The V gene is TRBV5-1, the J gene TRBJ2-1; 7 nucleotides line up with TRBD1. This CDR3 is built from 15 residues. Germline loops: CDR1 SGHRS, CDR2 YFSETQ. J was trimmed by 4 bases and V by 1 base; bases with no gene match: 5. The CDR3 here is CASSLKRGPYNEQFF. The CDR3 coding sequence is TGCGCCAGCAGCTTGAAGAGGGGGCCTTACAATGAGCAGTTCTTC.

The chain is built from TRBV18 and TRBJ1-1, with D tentatively TRBD1 (6 bases). V was clipped by 3 bases and J by 1 base, with 18 bases between them. The germline V gene encodes CDR1 KGHSH and CDR2 LQKENI. This CDR3 has 17 amino acids. In nucleotides, the CDR3 is TGTGCCAGCTCACCGACCGGATCCGGGACATCGAACACTGAAGCTTTCTTT. This gives the protein CASSPTGSGTSNTEAFF.

The V gene is TRBV19, the J gene TRBJ2-7; 15 nucleotides match TRBD2. Trimming removed 5 bases from V and 0 bases from J; junction bases left unmatched: 8. Germline-derived CDR1 and CDR2 are LNHDA and SQIVND (reference sequence). This CDR3 has 18 residues. CDR3 protein: CASSPRGLAGGLSYEQYF. DNA for the CDR3: TGTGCCAGTAGTCCTCGGGGACTAGCGGGAGGTCTCTCCTACGAGCAGTACTTC.

Written as DNA, the CDR3 is TGTGCCAGCAGACCTACAGGGTACACTGAAGCTTTCTTT. Translating gives CASRPTGYTEAFF. The rearrangement joins TRBV6-6 to TRBJ1-1, with a weak D call TRBD1 (6 bases). V lost 6 bases to trimming and J lost 3 bases, with 11 bases between them. CDR3 length: 13 residues. CDR1 is MNHNY and CDR2 is SVGAGI in the germline V gene (reference sequence).

In regard to this clone: Other DNA sequences within the sample encode an identical CDR3. The chain carries TRBV18 and TRBJ1-1; D is ambiguous. V lost 2 bases, J lost 1 base, and 8 bases lay in between. Germline values: CDR1 KGHSH, CDR2 LQKENI. This CDR3 comprises 14 residues. The chain's CDR3 is CASSPNKGNTEAFF. CDR3 DNA sequence: TGTGCCAGCTCACCAAATAAGGGGAACACTGAAGCTTTCTTT.

The gene calls are TRBV11-2 and TRBJ1-2; maybe TRBD1 (5 bases). The CDR3 extends over 13 amino acids. The germline V and J ends were trimmed by 5 bases and 3 bases, with 10 bases remaining between them. The V gene's germline CDR1 is SGHAT and CDR2 FQNNGV. CDR3 sequence (DNA): TGTGCCAGCAGCCGGCAGACAGACTATGGCTACACCTTC. Translation gives CASSRQTDYGYTF.

The chain employs TRBV7-9 and TRBJ1-1; D is unresolved. Germline loops: CDR1 SEHNR, CDR2 FQNEAQ (reference sequence). This CDR3 has 14 residues. Trimming left V 1 base short and J 1 base short, with 7 bases between. DNA for the CDR3: TGTGCCAGCAGCTTAGATTGGGGGAACACTGAAGCTTTCTTT. Protein sequence: CASSLDWGNTEAFF. Complete variable domain (other parts from reference TRBV7-9 and TRBJ1-1): DTGVSQNPRHKITKRGQNVTFRCDPISEHNRLYWYRQTLGQGPEFLTYFQNEAQLEKSRLLSDRFSAERPKGSFSTLEIQRTEQGDSAMYLCASSLDWGNTEAFFGQGTRLTVV.

The V gene is TRBV7-2, the J gene TRBJ1-1; the D is unclear. The CDR3 runs 13 residues. V was trimmed by 2 bases and J by 8 bases, leaving 12 bases between them. Germline assignment: CDR1 SGHTA and CDR2 FQGNSA. CDR3 in amino acids: CASSLRMWPEAFF. CDR3 sequence (DNA): TGTGCCAGCAGCTTACGAATGTGGCCCGAAGCTTTCTTT.

The rearrangement links TRBV7-9 to TRBJ1-1; D is ambiguous. CDR1 SEHNR and CDR2 FQNEAQ come from the germline V gene (reference sequence). This CDR3 is built from 13 residues. V was cut by 2 bases and J by 1 base, with 5 bases left in between. CDR3 DNA: TGTGCCAGCAGCTTAATACCGAACACTGAAGCTTTCTTT. Translating it yields CASSLIPNTEAFF.

The sample holds one count of this clone. The chain couples TRBV19 to TRBJ1-3; D gene unclear. This CDR3 has 15 amino acids. V lost 3 bases and J 0 bases, leaving 9 bases between the germline ends. Germline-derived CDR1 and CDR2 are LNHDA and SQIVND (reference sequence). The CDR3 protein is CASSIPGISGNTIYF. The CDR3, as DNA: TGTGCCAGTAGTATTCCCGGAATCTCTGGAAACACCATATATTTT.

The chain joins TRBV27 to TRBJ1-6, with D possibly matching TRBD1 (5 bases). Germline CDR1 and CDR2: MNHEY and SMNVEV (reference sequence). Trimming removed 5 bases from V and 6 bases from J, with 14 bases in between. This CDR3 has 15 residues. CDR3 DNA: TGTGCCAGCAGTCCGGCCAGGGCTAGTAATTCACCCCTCCACTTT. Translation: CASSPARASNSPLHF.